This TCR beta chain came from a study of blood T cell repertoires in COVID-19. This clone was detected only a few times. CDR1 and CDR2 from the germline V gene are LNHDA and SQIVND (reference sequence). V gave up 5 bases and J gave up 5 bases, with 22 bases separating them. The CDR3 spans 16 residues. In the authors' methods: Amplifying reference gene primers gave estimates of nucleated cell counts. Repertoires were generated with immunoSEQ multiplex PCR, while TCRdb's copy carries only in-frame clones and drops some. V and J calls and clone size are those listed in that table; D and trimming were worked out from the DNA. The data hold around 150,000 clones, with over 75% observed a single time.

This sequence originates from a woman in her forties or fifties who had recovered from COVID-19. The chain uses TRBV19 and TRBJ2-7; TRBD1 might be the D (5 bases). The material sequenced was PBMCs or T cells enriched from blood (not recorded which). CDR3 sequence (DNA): TGTGCCAGTAGTCCAAGCAGGGTTGCGTCGTGGGACGAGCAGTACTTC. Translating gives CASSPSRVASWDEQYF. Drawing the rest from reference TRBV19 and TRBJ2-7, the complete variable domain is DGGITQSPKYLFRKEGQNVTLSCEQNLNHDAMYWYRQDPGQGLRLIYYSQIVNDFQKGDIAEGYSVSREKKESFPLTVTSAQKNPTAFYLCASSPSRVASWDEQYFGPGTRLTVT.